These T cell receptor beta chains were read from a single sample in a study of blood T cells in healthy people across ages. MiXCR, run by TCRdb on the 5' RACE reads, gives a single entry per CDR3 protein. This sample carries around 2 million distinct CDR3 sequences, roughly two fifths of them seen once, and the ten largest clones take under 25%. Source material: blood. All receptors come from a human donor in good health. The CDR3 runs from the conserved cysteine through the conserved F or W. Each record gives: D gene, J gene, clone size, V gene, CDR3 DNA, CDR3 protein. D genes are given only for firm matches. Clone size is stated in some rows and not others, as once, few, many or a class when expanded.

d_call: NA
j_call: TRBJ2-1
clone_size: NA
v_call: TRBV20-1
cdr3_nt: TGCAGTGCCAGTCTAGCGAGAGAAGGGTTCTTC
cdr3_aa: CSASLAREGFF

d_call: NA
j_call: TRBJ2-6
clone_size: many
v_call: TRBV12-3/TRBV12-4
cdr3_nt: TGCGCCAGCAGCTTGGAGGGGGCTGGGGCCAACGTCCTGACTTTC
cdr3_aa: CASSLEGAGANVLTF

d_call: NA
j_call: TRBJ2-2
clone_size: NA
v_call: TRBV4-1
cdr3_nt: TGCGCCAGCAGCCAAGCGGCAGGGGGGAGGAGGTCCGGGGAGCTGTTTTTT
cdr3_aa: CASSQAAGGRRSGELFF

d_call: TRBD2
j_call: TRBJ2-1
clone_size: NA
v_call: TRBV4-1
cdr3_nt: TGCGCCAGCAGCCAAGCTAGCGGTTACAATGAGCAGTTCTTC
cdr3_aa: CASSQASGYNEQFF

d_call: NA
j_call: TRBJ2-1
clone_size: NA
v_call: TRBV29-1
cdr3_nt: TGCAGCGTTGTATTAATGAGCTCCTACAATGAGCAGTTCTTC
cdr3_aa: CSVVLMSSYNEQFF

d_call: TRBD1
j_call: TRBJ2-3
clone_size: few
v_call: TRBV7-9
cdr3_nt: TGTGCCAGCAGCAGACAGGGGGTCGCAGATACGCAGTATTTT
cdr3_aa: CASSRQGVADTQYF

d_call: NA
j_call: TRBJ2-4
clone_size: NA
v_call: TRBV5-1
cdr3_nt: TGCGCCAGCAGCTTGGGGACGGCTCCCGGGGACAATGAGCAGTACTTC
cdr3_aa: CASSLGTAPGDNEQYF

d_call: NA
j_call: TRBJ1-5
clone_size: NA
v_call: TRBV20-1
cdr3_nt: TGCAGTGCCAAGGGGACCCATAGCAATCAGCCCCAGCATTTT
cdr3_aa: CSAKGTHSNQPQHF

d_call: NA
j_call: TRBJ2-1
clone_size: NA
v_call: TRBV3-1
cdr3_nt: TGTGCCAGCAGCCAAGATTTAGGGGTCAATGAGCAGTTCTTC
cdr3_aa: CASSQDLGVNEQFF

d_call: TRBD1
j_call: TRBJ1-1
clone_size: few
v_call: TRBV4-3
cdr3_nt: TGCGCCAGCAGCCATACTTCAGGGGGCGATGAAGCTTTCTTT
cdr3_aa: CASSHTSGGDEAFF

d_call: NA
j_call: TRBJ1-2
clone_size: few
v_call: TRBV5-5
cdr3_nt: TGTGCCAGCAGCGTATGGACAGCGAGGTCGGGCTACACCTTC
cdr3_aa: CASSVWTARSGYTF

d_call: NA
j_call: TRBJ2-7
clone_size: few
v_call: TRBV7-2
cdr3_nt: TGTGCCAGCAGCTACCCCGGCGAGGCCTACGAGCAGTACTTC
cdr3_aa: CASSYPGEAYEQYF

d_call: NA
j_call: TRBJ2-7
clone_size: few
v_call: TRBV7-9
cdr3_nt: TGTGCCAGCAGCTCCTCTGGGACCAACTACGAGCAGTACTTC
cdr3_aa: CASSSSGTNYEQYF

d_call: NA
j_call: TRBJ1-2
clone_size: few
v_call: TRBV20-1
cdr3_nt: TGCAGTGCTAGACCGCCGGGGGCGGGGTATAGTGACTATGGCTACACCTTC
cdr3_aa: CSARPPGAGYSDYGYTF

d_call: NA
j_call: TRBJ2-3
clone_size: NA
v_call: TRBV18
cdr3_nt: TGTGCCAGCTTTTCCTCTCTAGGGATGGGCAATACGCAGTATTTT
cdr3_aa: CASFSSLGMGNTQYF

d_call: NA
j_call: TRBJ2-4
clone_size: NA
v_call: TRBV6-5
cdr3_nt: TGTGCCAGCAGTTACAGCGGACAGCAGTACTTC
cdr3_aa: CASSYSGQQYF

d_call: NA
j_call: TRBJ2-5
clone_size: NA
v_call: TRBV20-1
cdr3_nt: TGCAGTGCTAGGGACGCCGCTGGAAACCAAGAGACCCAGTACTTC
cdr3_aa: CSARDAAGNQETQYF

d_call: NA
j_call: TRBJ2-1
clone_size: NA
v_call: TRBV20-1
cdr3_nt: TGCAGTGCTAGAGTCCTCTCCATAGGGCCTTATGAGCAGTTCTTC
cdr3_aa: CSARVLSIGPYEQFF

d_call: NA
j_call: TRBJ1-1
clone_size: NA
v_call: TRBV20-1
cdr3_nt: TGCAGCCACCTGGCGGGGGCGTCCATAAGCAACACTGAAGCTTTCTTT
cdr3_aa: CSHLAGASISNTEAFF

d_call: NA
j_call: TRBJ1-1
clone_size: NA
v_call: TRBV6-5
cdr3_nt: TGTGCCAGCAGACTTTTAAAGAACACTGAAGCTTTCTTT
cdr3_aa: CASRLLKNTEAFF

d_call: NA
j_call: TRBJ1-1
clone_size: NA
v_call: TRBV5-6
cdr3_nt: TGTGCCAGCAGCTTGGATTTTGAGAATACCATGAACACTGAAGCTTTCTTT
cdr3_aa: CASSLDFENTMNTEAFF

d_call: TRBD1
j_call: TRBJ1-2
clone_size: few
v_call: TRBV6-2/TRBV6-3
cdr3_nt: TGTGCCAGCAGTTGGGACCCAGCCCGGGACAGTTCTCCCCTCTGGAATGGCTACACCTTC
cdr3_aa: CASSWDPARDSSPLWNGYTF

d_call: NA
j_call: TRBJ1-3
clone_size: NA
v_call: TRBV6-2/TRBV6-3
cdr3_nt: TGTGCCAGCAGTTACTGGTTCGGACGAATTGGAAACACCATATATTTT
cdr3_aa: CASSYWFGRIGNTIYF

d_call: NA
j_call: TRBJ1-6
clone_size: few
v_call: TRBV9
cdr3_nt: TGTGCCAGCAGCGCCCAACAGGGTATCTCATCACCCCTCCACTTT
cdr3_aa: CASSAQQGISSPLHF

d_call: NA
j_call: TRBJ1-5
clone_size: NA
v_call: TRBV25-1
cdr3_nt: TGTGCCAGCAGTGATTCAACAGACATAAATCAGCCCCAGCATTTT
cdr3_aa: CASSDSTDINQPQHF

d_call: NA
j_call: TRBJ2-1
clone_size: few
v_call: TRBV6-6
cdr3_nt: TGTGCCAGCAGTTACTCGGCGCCGGCAAATAATGAGCAGTTCTTC
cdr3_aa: CASSYSAPANNEQFF

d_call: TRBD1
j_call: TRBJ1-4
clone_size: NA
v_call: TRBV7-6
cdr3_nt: TGTGCCAGTAGCAACACGGGACAGAGCTCCGGAGATGAAAAACTGTTTTTT
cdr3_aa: CASSNTGQSSGDEKLFF

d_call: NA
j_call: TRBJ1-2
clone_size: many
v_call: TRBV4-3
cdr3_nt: TGCGCCAGCAGCCCCATGGAAGGCATCTATGGCTACACCTTC
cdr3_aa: CASSPMEGIYGYTF

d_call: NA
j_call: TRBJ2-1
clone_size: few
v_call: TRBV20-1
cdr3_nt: TGCAGTGCTCCCCACCCCCTGAGGGGGGGCATCCATGAGCAGTTCTTC
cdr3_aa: CSAPHPLRGGIHEQFF

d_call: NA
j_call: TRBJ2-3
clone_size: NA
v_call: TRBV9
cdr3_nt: TGTGCCAGCAGCGTATATCTGAGATCAGATACGCAGTATTTT
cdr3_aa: CASSVYLRSDTQYF

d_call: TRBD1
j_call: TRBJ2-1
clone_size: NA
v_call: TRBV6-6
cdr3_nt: TGTGCCAGCAGTTATTATACCGGGACAGGAAACATCAATGAGCAGGTCTTC
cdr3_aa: CASSYYTGTGNINEQVF

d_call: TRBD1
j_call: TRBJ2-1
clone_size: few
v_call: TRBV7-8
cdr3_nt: TGTGCCAGCAGTCCTACAGGGGGACCTGACAATGAGCAGTTCTTC
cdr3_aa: CASSPTGGPDNEQFF

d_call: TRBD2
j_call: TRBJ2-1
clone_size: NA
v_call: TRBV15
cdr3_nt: TGTGCCACCAGCAGAGATCGGAGCGGGGGACTCTACAATGAGCAGTTCTTC
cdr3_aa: CATSRDRSGGLYNEQFF

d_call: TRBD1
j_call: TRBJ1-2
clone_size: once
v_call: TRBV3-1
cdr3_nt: TGTGCCAGCAGCTACCTAGGGACAGCAGCTAACTATGGCTACACCTTC
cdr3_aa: CASSYLGTAANYGYTF

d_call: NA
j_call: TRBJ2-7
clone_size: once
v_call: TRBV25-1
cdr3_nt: TGTGCCAGCAGTCCCCACTTATCCGGGACCTGCGAGCAGTACTTC
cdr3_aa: CASSPHLSGTCEQYF

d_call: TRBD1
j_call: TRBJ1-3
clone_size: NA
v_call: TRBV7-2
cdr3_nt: TGTGCCAGCAGCATAGACAGGGCTGTTGGAAACACCATATATTTT
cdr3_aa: CASSIDRAVGNTIYF

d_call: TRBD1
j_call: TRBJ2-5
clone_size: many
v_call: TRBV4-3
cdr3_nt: TGCGCCAGCAGCTCCGGGACAGGGGAAGAGACCCAGTACTTC
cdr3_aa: CASSSGTGEETQYF

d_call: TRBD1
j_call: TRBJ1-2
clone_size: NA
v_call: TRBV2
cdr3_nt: TGTGCCAGCAGTGAAGAGACACAGGGGGGTGGCTACACCTTC
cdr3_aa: CASSEETQGGGYTF

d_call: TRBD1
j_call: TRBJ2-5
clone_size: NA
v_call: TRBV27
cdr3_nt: TGTGCCAGCAGATGGACAGGGTCGGGAATAGAAGAGACCCAGTACTTC
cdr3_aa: CASRWTGSGIEETQYF

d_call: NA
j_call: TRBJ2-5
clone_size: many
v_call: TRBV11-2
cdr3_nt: TGTGCCAGCAGCCAAATGACTCCTAACCAGTACTTC
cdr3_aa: CASSQMTPNQYF

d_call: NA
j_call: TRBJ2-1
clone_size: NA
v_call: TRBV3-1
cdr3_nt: TGTGCCAGCAGCCAAGATCTGTCAGGGGGAGGGTTCTTC
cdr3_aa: CASSQDLSGGGFF

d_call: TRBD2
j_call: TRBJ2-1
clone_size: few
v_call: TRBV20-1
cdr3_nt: TGCAGTGCTAGAGACTTGACTAGCGGGGGCGTGCATGAGCAGTTCTTC
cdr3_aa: CSARDLTSGGVHEQFF

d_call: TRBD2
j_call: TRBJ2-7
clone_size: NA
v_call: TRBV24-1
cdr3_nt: TGTGCCACCAGTGATTCCCGCCGGACTAGCGGCCACGAGCAGTACTTC
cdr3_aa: CATSDSRRTSGHEQYF

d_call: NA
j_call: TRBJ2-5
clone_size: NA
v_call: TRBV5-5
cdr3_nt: TGTGCCAGCAGCTTGTGGGCGGAAGCTTTTCAAGAGACCCAGTACTTC
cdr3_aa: CASSLWAEAFQETQYF

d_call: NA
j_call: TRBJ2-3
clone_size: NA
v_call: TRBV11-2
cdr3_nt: TGTGCCAGTTCGAGAGACTGGGATACGCAGTATTTT
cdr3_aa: CASSRDWDTQYF

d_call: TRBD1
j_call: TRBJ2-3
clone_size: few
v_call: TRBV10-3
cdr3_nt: TGTGCCATCAGTGAAGTTATGGTTAGGGGGCAAGATACGCAGTATTTT
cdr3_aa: CAISEVMVRGQDTQYF

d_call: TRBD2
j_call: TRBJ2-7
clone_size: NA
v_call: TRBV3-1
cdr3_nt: TGTGCCAGCAGCCGAAAGGGACTAGCGGGGGGACCGAGCTCCTACGAGCAGTACTTC
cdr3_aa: CASSRKGLAGGPSSYEQYF

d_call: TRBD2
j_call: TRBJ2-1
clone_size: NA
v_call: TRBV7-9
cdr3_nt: TGTGCCAGCAGCCCCCCGGGTAGCGGGGGATCTGAGCAGTTCTTC
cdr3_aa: CASSPPGSGGSEQFF

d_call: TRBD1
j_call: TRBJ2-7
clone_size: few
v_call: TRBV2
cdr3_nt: TGTGCCAGCAGCAAGGGACAGGACATCGTTGGATACGAGCAGTACTTC
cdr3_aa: CASSKGQDIVGYEQYF

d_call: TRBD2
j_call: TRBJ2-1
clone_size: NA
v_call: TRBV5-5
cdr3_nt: TGTGCCAGCAGCTTGGGGGCCTGGCGGGGGGCAGGATATCGGGAGCAGTTCTTC
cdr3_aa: CASSLGAWRGAGYREQFF

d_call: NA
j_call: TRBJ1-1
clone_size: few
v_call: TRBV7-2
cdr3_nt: TGTGCCAGCATCCCCGGGGGCAGGGTGAACACTGAAGCTTTCTTT
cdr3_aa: CASIPGGRVNTEAFF

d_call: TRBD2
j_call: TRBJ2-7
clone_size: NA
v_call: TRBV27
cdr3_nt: TGTGCCAGCAGTTTATACTCTCCCCGGGGGGGCTACGAGCAGTACTTC
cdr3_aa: CASSLYSPRGGYEQYF

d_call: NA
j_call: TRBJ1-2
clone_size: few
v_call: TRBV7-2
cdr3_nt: TGTGCCACCGACGTGATGTGGAGTGTGGGTGGCTACACCTTC
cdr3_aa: CATDVMWSVGGYTF

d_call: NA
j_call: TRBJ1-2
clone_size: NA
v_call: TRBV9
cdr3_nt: TGTGCCAGCAGCGAAACGAATTCTGGGGTCTATGGCTACACCTTC
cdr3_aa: CASSETNSGVYGYTF